One sample yielded the 24 T cell receptor beta chains listed below, sequenced in a study of TIL therapy for anti-PD-1-resistant metastatic lung cancer. This was the immunoSEQ v3 assay. The data were produced by immunoSEQ multiplex PCR, yet TCRdb's version contains in-frame clones alone and is incomplete. The sample contains some 45,000 clones, approximately 83% of which appear only once. Time point given: pre-treatment sample, taken before nivolumab and TIL therapy. The sequenced sample was blood, obtained at baseline. These receptor sequences come from a person between 25 and 79 years old with non-small cell lung cancer.

The rearrangement joins TRBV28 to TRBJ1-2; no definite D call. The ends were cut back, 5 bases at V and 2 bases at J, with 15 bases in the middle. CDR3 size: 15 residues. Germline V gives CDR1 MDHEN, CDR2 SYDVKM. As DNA, the CDR3 is TGTGCCAGCAGTCCAGAATCGGCGGGGAACTATGGCTACACCTTC. Amino acid sequence: CASSPESAGNYGYTF.

The rearrangement links TRBV3-1 (or the pseudogene TRBV3-2) to TRBJ2-6; perhaps D is TRBD1 or TRBD2 (5 bases each). V lost 4 bases, J lost 0 bases, and 13 bases lay in between. The CDR3 totals 17 residues. The germline V gene has CDR1 LGHDT and CDR2 YNNKEL (reference sequence). The CDR3 sequence is CASSLGTRSSGANVLTF. In DNA form, the CDR3 reads TGTGCCAGCAGCCTCGGGACGCGAAGCTCTGGGGCCAACGTCCTGACTTTC.

The V gene is TRBV29-1, the J gene TRBJ1-2; D not certain. V was trimmed by 6 bases and J by 2 bases, leaving 13 bases between them. Germline lookup yields CDR1 SQVTM and CDR2 ANQGSEA. The CDR3 contains 13 residues. The CDR3 here is CSVPQQTNYGYTF. The CDR3 bases are TGCAGCGTCCCCCAACAGACGAACTATGGCTACACCTTC. The variable domain in full, with the rest retrieved from reference TRBV29-1 and TRBJ1-2, is SAVISQKPSRDICQRGTSLTIQCQVDSQVTMMFWYRQQPGQSLTLIATANQGSEATYESGFVIDKFPISRPNLTFSTLTVSNMSPEDSSIYLCSVPQQTNYGYTFGSGTRLTVV.

V and J are TRBV5-5 and TRBJ2-5; D is unresolved. This CDR3 spans 16 amino acids. Germline V gives CDR1 SGHKS, CDR2 YYEKEE (reference sequence). Trimming took off 1 base at V and 1 base at J, with 14 bases between the two ends. The DNA of the CDR3 is TGTGCCAGCAGCTTGTCCCCTGGGATAGTCCAAGAGACCCAGTACTTC. The encoded protein is CASSLSPGIVQETQYF.

The CDR3 DNA follows: TGTGCCTGGAGTGTATTTTCAGGGGTTGCAGATACGCAGTATTTT. Protein sequence: CAWSVFSGVADTQYF. This chain links TRBV30 with TRBJ2-3, with D maybe TRBD1 (6 bases). This CDR3 spans 15 amino acids. V dropped 0 bases and J dropped 4 bases, with 14 bases sitting between them. CDR1 and CDR2 from the germline V gene are GTSNPN and SVGIG (reference sequence).

V is TRBV2 and J is TRBJ2-7; 11 positions match TRBD1. CDR1 is SNHLY, CDR2 FYNNEI, per germline. This CDR3 has 13 residues. Germline trimming cut 6 bases from V and 8 bases from J; bases unmatched to any gene: 6. The CDR3 DNA follows: TGTGCCAGCAGCGGGGACAGGGGGTCTCAGCAGTACTTC. Translating gives CASSGDRGSQQYF.

The gene calls are TRBV18 and TRBJ1-6; D uncertain. The V gene's germline CDR1 is KGHSH and CDR2 LQKENI. This CDR3 contains 13 residues. The V and J ends lost 2 bases and 9 bases respectively, with 8 bases between them. CDR3 sequence: CASSPEGSSPLHF. In DNA, the CDR3 is TGTGCCAGCTCACCAGAAGGGTCTTCACCCCTCCACTTT.

J is TRBJ2-7 and V is TRBV11-2; TRBD1 matches at 11 bases. Germline V gene data show CDR1 as SGHAT and CDR2 as FQNNGV. V was clipped by 4 bases and J by 3 bases; unmatched bases: 5. The CDR3 totals 15 residues. The CDR3 is CASSSPGQGDYEQYF. The CDR3 nucleotides read TGTGCCAGCAGCTCTCCGGGACAGGGGGACTACGAGCAGTACTTC. Full variable domain (remainder filled in from reference TRBV11-2 and TRBJ2-7): EAGVAQSPRYKIIEKRQSVAFWCNPISGHATLYWYQQILGQGPKLLIQFQNNGVVDDSQLPKDRFSAERLKGVDSTLKIQPAKLEDSAVYLCASSSPGQGDYEQYFGPGTRLTVT.

Comment on this clone: Its ends do not fully match the called genes, so a read error is possible. Other DNA sequences in this specimen translate into the identical CDR3. The rearrangement uses TRBV6-1 and TRBJ2-2; D is unresolved. CDR3 length: 14 residues. The germline V gene encodes CDR1 MNHNS and CDR2 SASEGT. CDR3 residues: CASSEETWTGELFF. The CDR3 DNA sequence: TGTGCTAGCAGTGAAGAGACGTGGACCGGGGAGCTGTTTTTT.

The chain uses TRBV7-9 and TRBJ1-3, with D tentatively TRBD1 (5 bases). This CDR3 has 16 amino acids. The germline V and J ends were trimmed by 0 bases and 0 bases, with 9 bases remaining between them. The germline V gene has CDR1 SEHNR and CDR2 FQNEAQ (reference sequence). The CDR3 region has the DNA TGTGCCAGCAGCTTAGCGTTAGGGACCTCTGGAAACACCATATATTTT. Translating it yields CASSLALGTSGNTIYF. Together with reference TRBV7-9 and TRBJ1-3, the CDR3 gives the full variable domain: DTGVSQNPRHKITKRGQNVTFRCDPISEHNRLYWYRQTLGQGPEFLTYFQNEAQLEKSRLLSDRFSAERPKGSFSTLEIQRTEQGDSAMYLCASSLALGTSGNTIYFGEGSWLTVV.

The count of this clone is one. The V call is TRBV7-2, the J call TRBJ2-7; 8 nucleotides align to TRBD1. From germline, CDR1 is SGHTA and CDR2 FQGNSA. With V trimmed by 5 bases and J by 4 bases, 10 bases remained unmatched. This CDR3 has 15 residues. The CDR3 nucleotides are TGTGCCAGCAGCAGAGAGAGGGGGACAGGTTACGAGCAGTACTTC. The encoded protein is CASSRERGTGYEQYF.

The chain joins TRBV19 to TRBJ1-6; no clear D. There are 12 residues in the CDR3. The germline V gene has CDR1 LNHDA and CDR2 SQIVND (reference sequence). Trimming cost V 3 bases and J 9 bases, with 6 bases left between them. The CDR3 DNA sequence: TGTGCCAGTAGTATTAAGAGTTCACCCCTCCACTTT. This gives the protein CASSIKSSPLHF.

This chain uses TRBV10-2 with TRBJ2-2; 8 nucleotides agree with TRBD1. The CDR3 sequence is 15 residues long. Looked up from germline, CDR1 is WSHSY and CDR2 is SAAADI. The trim removed 1 base at V and 4 bases at J, leaving 2 bases unmatched. CDR3: CASSEWQGATGELFF. In nucleotides, the CDR3 is TGCGCCAGCAGTGAGTGGCAGGGGGCCACCGGGGAGCTGTTTTTT.

The chain joins TRBV5-1 to TRBJ2-1; TRBD2 matches 10 bases. V trimming: 2 bases; J trimming: 3 bases; junction bases outside the gene matches: 2. The CDR3 extends over 15 amino acids. The V gene's germline CDR1 is SGHRS and CDR2 YFSETQ. CDR3 bases: TGCGCCAGCAGCTTTACTAGCGGGGACTACAATGAGCAGTTCTTC. Amino acid sequence: CASSFTSGDYNEQFF.

This clone was seen just once. The CDR3 region has the DNA TGTGCCAGCAGCTTAGGCACAGAGACCCAGTACTTC. This encodes CASSLGTETQYF. V and J are TRBV11-3 and TRBJ2-5; no firm D call. V was shortened by 1 base and J by 4 bases, with 4 bases between the two germline ends. CDR3 length equals 12 residues. CDR1 and CDR2 (germline): SGHNT, YENEEA. Full variable domain (remainder filled in from reference TRBV11-3 and TRBJ2-5): EAGVVQSPRYKIIEKKQPVAFWCNPISGHNTLYWYLQNLGQGPELLIRYENEEAVDDSQLPKDRFSAERLKGVDSTLKIQPAELGDSAVYLCASSLGTETQYFGPGTRLLVL.

This rearrangement joins TRBV14 to TRBJ1-4; 10 bases are shared with TRBD1. V shed 2 bases and J 8 bases; nucleotides not matched to a gene: 11. The CDR3 totals 17 residues. Germline V CDR1 and CDR2: SGHDN, FVKESK. The DNA of the CDR3 is TGTGCCAGCAGCCAAAAGAGGGGACAGGGGAGTCGCGAAAAACTGTTTTTT. Translation: CASSQKRGQGSREKLFF. The entire variable domain, with the rest obtained from reference TRBV14 and TRBJ1-4, is as follows: EAGVTQFPSHSVIEKGQTVTLRCDPISGHDNLYWYRRVMGKEIKFLLHFVKESKQDESGMPNNRFLAERTGGTYSTLKVQPAELEDSGVYFCASSQKRGQGSREKLFFGSGTQLSVL.

The rearrangement joins TRBV27 to TRBJ2-3, with D perhaps matching TRBD2 (6 bases). From germline, CDR1 is MNHEY and CDR2 SMNVEV (reference sequence). This CDR3 has 15 residues. V lost 7 bases, J lost 1 base, and 15 bases lay in between. CDR3 region: CASTDSWGGTDTQYF. In nucleotides, the CDR3 is TGTGCCAGCACCGATAGCTGGGGGGGCACAGATACGCAGTATTTT.

This clone was picked up one time. Other DNA sequences in the same sample also yield this CDR3. The J gene is TRBJ1-2, the V gene TRBV6-1; TRBD1 aligns across 8 bases. The CDR3 consists of 16 residues. Germline CDR1 MNHNS, CDR2 SASEGT. V shed 3 bases, J shed 4 bases, and the junction held 10 bases outside the gene matches. Here the CDR3 reads CASSDVGQGGRYGYTF. CDR3 nucleotide sequence: TGTGCCAGCAGTGATGTCGGACAGGGAGGACGCTATGGCTACACCTTC.

The V call is TRBV29-1, the J call TRBJ2-2; the match to TRBD2 covers 8 bases. The trim removed 6 bases at V and 1 base at J, leaving 4 bases unmatched. CDR3 size: 14 residues. Per the germline V gene, CDR1 is SQVTM and CDR2 is ANQGSEA. The CDR3 DNA follows: TGCAGCGTACCCGGGACTAGGAACACCGGGGAGCTGTTTTTT. This codes for CSVPGTRNTGELFF.

The rearrangement uses TRBV6-2 or TRBV6-3 and TRBJ2-5, with D perhaps matching TRBD2 (5 bases). Germline CDR1 and CDR2: MNHEY and SVGEGT. Trimming removed 4 bases at V and 4 bases at J, with 16 bases between. The CDR3 extends over 15 amino acids. CDR3 sequence (DNA): TGTGCCAGCAGTTTAGGTAATAGCGTGAGAGAGACCCAGTACTTC. Translating gives CASSLGNSVRETQYF.

The chain carries TRBV7-2 and TRBJ2-5, with TRBD2 matching 8 bases. The germline V gene has CDR1 SGHTA and CDR2 FQGNSA. The V gene end was trimmed by 2 bases and the J gene end by 5 bases; junction bases not matched to a gene: 7. CDR3 length equals 15 residues. This CDR3 reads CASSLSSGGTETQYF. The CDR3 DNA is TGTGCCAGCAGCTTATCGTCGGGGGGGACGGAGACCCAGTACTTC.

The count of this clone is one. The chain uses TRBV10-2 and TRBJ2-7; 8 bases are shared with TRBD1. The CDR3 contains 15 residues. The V gene's germline CDR1 is WSHSY and CDR2 SAAADI. The junction had 7 bases not matched to a gene; V was cut back by 6 bases and J by 0 bases. CDR3 nucleotides: TGCGCCAGCAGGTACAGGGGGGAAGCCTCCTACGAGCAGTACTTC. This encodes CASRYRGEASYEQYF.

V gene TRBV24-1 combines with J gene TRBJ2-1; 9 positions match TRBD1. The CDR3 spans 15 residues. Per germline, CDR1 KGHDR and CDR2 SFDVKD. The V gene end was trimmed by 4 bases and the J gene end by 6 bases; junction bases not matched to a gene: 6. The CDR3 loop is CATSDPGQGGNEQFF. The CDR3 nucleotides are TGTGCCACCAGTGACCCGGGACAGGGTGGCAATGAGCAGTTCTTC.

The rearrangement joins TRBV29-1 to TRBJ2-1; D call uncertain. Trimming removed 2 bases at V and 5 bases at J, with 4 bases between. CDR3 length: 11 amino acids. Germline values: CDR1 SQVTM, CDR2 ANQGSEA. The CDR3 region is CSVESDNEQFF. CDR3 sequence (DNA): TGCAGCGTTGAATCGGACAATGAGCAGTTCTTC.